This is a list of T cell receptor beta chains from one sample in a study of blood T cell repertoires in COVID-19. The repertoire was sequenced with immunoSEQ multiplex PCR; TCRdb's copy has only in-frame clones and lacks some. Among 200,000 to 300,000 clones listed, 75% to 90% were seen once. Sequences were obtained from peripheral blood. All receptors come from a man aged 25-45 years with active or convalescent COVID-19. CDR3s include the opening cysteine and the closing phenylalanine or tryptophan. D genes are given only for firm matches.

CASSSGQGSNEKLFF,TRBV5-4,TRBD1
CASSSPAGFGEQYF,TRBV5-6,.
CASSPGDRPYEQYF,TRBV7-2,TRBD1
CSVEERGAVDTQYF,TRBV29-1,TRBD2
CASSGLSSYEQYF,TRBV19,.
CSVVEGGGEQYF,TRBV29-1,.
CASIRDRELEAFF,TRBV12-3/TRBV12-4,TRBD1
CACRLVSDEQFF,TRBV2,.
CPSSQAASGGGNEQFF,TRBV4-2,TRBD2
CASTGSLRFNEQFF,TRBV19,.
CASSPFTDIIAYEQYF,TRBV7-2,.
CASSPGRIGRGEKLFF,TRBV11-1,.
CASSHEAVYEQYF,TRBV3-1/TRBV3-2,.
CASSVTGDGYTF,TRBV13,TRBD1
CSVEETGDSPLHF,TRBV29-1,TRBD1
CASSLENRGGARGYTF,TRBV5-4,.
CASSLSRAGYGYTF,TRBV27,.
CATSRGALAGVSTDTQYF,TRBV15,TRBD2
CASSIIGTGRNNEQFF,TRBV19,TRBD1
CASSLVGLALVGNIQYF,TRBV5-8,TRBD2
CARSLVGPRFLSNQPQHF,TRBV5-3,.
CASSNWDTKTGNTIYF,TRBV21-1,.
CASEQGFNTEAFF,TRBV10-3,.
CASSTQGRGDEKLFF,TRBV19,.
CASSGWDMDTLYGYTF,TRBV25-1,.
CASSQGNQGFEQYF,TRBV3-1/TRBV3-2,.
CASSLDKGGLYEQYF,TRBV7-2,TRBD1
CASSRTGASYNEQFF,TRBV6-5,TRBD1
CASSLEGGTAEAFF,TRBV5-6,.
CAISEGRRAAAPAFF,TRBV10-3,.
CASSWGQDGEKLFF,TRBV5-6,TRBD1
CASIDNPGTSVPDTQYF,TRBV19,TRBD2
CASSRQGSEQFF,TRBV6-5,TRBD1
CASSEDSSYGYTF,TRBV2,.
CASSNLPGNTEAFF,TRBV27,.
CASSGRARNSPLHF,TRBV19,.
CASSPQTGETGYTF,TRBV18,.
CASSERDRGFTDTQYF,TRBV19,TRBD1
CASSLRTGKGTQYF,TRBV7-7,TRBD1
CASSLTGGFNQPQHF,TRBV5-6,.
CASDRDNYGYTF,TRBV5-6,TRBD1
CATWGGAPSAQHF,TRBV6-5,.
CASSLSGGPDSPLHF,TRBV7-2,.
CASSRTGGMPEAFF,TRBV3-1/TRBV3-2,TRBD1
CASSPPDRSEAFF,TRBV5-1,.